The 25 T cell receptor beta chains below all came from one sample that was sequenced in a study of CD8 T cells in ankylosing spondylitis (dated by TCRdb to about 2017). Libraries were constructed by 5' RACE. The instrument was an Illumina HiSeq 2500. TCRdb reprocessed the public reads (quality trimming at Q25 with fastp, clone calling with MiXCR) and kept in-frame beta chains. Identical CDR3 protein sequences are pooled into one entry, listed with their most common genes and DNA. For this sample there are approximately 300,000 distinct CDR3 sequences; around 20% appear just once. Together, the top ten hold less than 9% of the sample. Sequencing used blood, either unsorted or a sorted T cell fraction (not recorded which). The receptors derive from a male donor with ankylosing spondylitis or in good health (not recorded which).

This clonotype was detected only a few times. The chain carries TRBV11-2 and TRBJ2-1; D ambiguous. This CDR3 is built from 11 residues. V was shortened by 5 bases and J by 9 bases, with 8 bases between the two germline ends. Germline CDR1 reads SGHAT; CDR2 reads FQNNGV. The CDR3 DNA is TGTGCCAGCAGCGCCCATCCTGAGCAGTTCTTC. It encodes CASSAHPEQFF. The whole variable domain, remainder taken from reference TRBV11-2 and TRBJ2-1, is EAGVAQSPRYKIIEKRQSVAFWCNPISGHATLYWYQQILGQGPKLLIQFQNNGVVDDSQLPKDRFSAERLKGVDSTLKIQPAKLEDSAVYLCASSAHPEQFFGPGTRLTVL.

This clonotype was observed a few times. The CDR3 DNA sequence: TGTGCCAGCAGCTTGGTTGCACAGGGATACGAGCAGTACGTC. This sequence encodes CASSLVAQGYEQYV. The genes are TRBV5-5 and TRBJ2-7, with a tentative D call TRBD1 (6 bases). The CDR3 has 14 amino acids. Trimming took off 0 bases at V and 4 bases at J, with 11 bases between the two ends. Germline V gene lookup returns CDR1 SGHKS and CDR2 YYEKEE (reference sequence).

The sample holds a few counts of this clonotype. The chain is built from TRBV29-1 and TRBJ1-1; D gene ambiguous. V dropped 0 bases and J dropped 0 bases, with 8 bases sitting between them. The CDR3 spans 14 residues. Germline loops: CDR1 SQVTM, CDR2 ANQGSEA. CDR3 loop: CSVEDRLMNTEAFF. The CDR3 region has the DNA TGCAGCGTTGAAGATCGACTGATGAACACTGAAGCTTTCTTT.

This clonotype was found many times. V and J are TRBV5-1 and TRBJ2-7; tentative D call: TRBD2 (6 bases). Trimming cost V 4 bases and J 1 base, with 6 bases left between them. The CDR3 contains 12 residues. Germline V gene data show CDR1 as SGHRS and CDR2 as YFSETQ. The CDR3: CASSGTSYEQYV. DNA for the CDR3: TGCGCCAGCAGCGGGACTTCCTACGAGCAGTACGTC.

This clonotype was counted between two and nine times. The J gene is TRBJ1-1, the V gene TRBV12-3 or TRBV12-4; a weak D match, TRBD1 (5 bases). Trimming removed 7 bases at V and 4 bases at J, with 13 bases between. CDR3 length: 13 amino acids. CDR3: CASKGLGVTEAFF. The CDR3 region has the DNA TGTGCCAGCAAGGGATTAGGGGTCACTGAAGCTTTCTTT.

This clonotype was found a few times. V and J are TRBV2 and TRBJ2-5; D gene unclear. The CDR3 runs to 15 residues. Trimming took 4 bases from V and 1 from J, leaving 13 bases between them. Germline V gene data show CDR1 as SNHLY and CDR2 as FYNNEI. CDR3 bases: TGTGCCAGCAGTGGTGCTTCGGTGTTCCAAGAGACCCAGTACTTC. Amino acid sequence: CASSGASVFQETQYF.

Only a few counts were recorded for this clonotype. V gene TRBV7-6 combines with J gene TRBJ2-3, with a possible D match to TRBD2 (5 bases). The CDR3 covers 13 residues. Germline assignment: CDR1 SGHVS and CDR2 FNYEAQ. Deletions cut 5 bases from V and 5 bases from J, with 11 bases between. The CDR3 spells CASSDPRGDTQYF. CDR3 sequence (DNA): TGTGCCAGCAGCGACCCCCGGGGAGATACGCAGTATTTT.

This clonotype appeared a few times. The V and J genes are TRBV20-1 and TRBJ2-1; D perhaps matches TRBD1 (6 bases). CDR1 is DFQATT, CDR2 SNEGSKA, per germline (reference sequence). V was pared by 0 bases and J by 5 bases, with 11 bases between. The CDR3 runs 14 residues. The CDR3 is CSAREPRGNNEQFF. The CDR3 bases are TGCAGTGCTAGAGAGCCCAGGGGAAACAATGAGCAGTTCTTC.

V and J are TRBV12-3 or TRBV12-4 and TRBJ2-2; unclear D gene. This CDR3 is 15 amino acids long. The germline V and J ends were trimmed by 3 bases and 1 base, with 9 bases remaining between them. CDR3 sequence reads: CASSFLGKNTGELFF. The CDR3 nucleotides are TGTGCCAGCAGTTTTCTAGGAAAGAACACCGGGGAGCTGTTTTTT.

This clonotype was observed a handful of times. This CDR3 reads CASSFSGQSNQPQHF. DNA for the CDR3: TGTGCCAGCAGTTTCTCGGGACAGAGCAATCAGCCCCAGCATTTT. The genes are TRBV12-3 or TRBV12-4 and TRBJ1-5; 7 bases fit TRBD1. The V gene end was trimmed by 3 bases and the J gene end by 1 base; junction bases not matched to a gene: 3. The CDR3 runs to 15 residues.

The table lists this clonotype with many counts. The chain couples TRBV12-3 or TRBV12-4 to TRBJ2-3, with 8 bases identical to TRBD1. Trimming removed 5 bases from V and 3 bases from J; junction bases left unmatched: 7. The CDR3 is 15 residues long. The CDR3 region has the DNA TGTGCCAGCAGTCCGAGGACAGGGAGAACAGATACGCAGTATTTT. Its protein product is CASSPRTGRTDTQYF.

The chain uses TRBV13 and TRBJ2-3, with a tentative D call TRBD2 (6 bases). This CDR3 region has 15 residues. Trimming removed 4 bases from V and 2 bases from J, with 13 bases in between. Germline CDR1 reads PRHDT; CDR2 reads FYEKMQ (reference sequence). The CDR3 is CASSWLADNTDTQYF. CDR3 nucleotide sequence: TGTGCCAGCAGCTGGTTAGCGGATAACACAGATACGCAGTATTTT.

This chain uses TRBV7-9 with TRBJ2-4; D may correspond to TRBD1 or TRBD2 (5 bases each). Trimming took off 3 bases at V and 6 bases at J, with 9 bases between the two ends. The CDR3 has 13 residues. The germline gives CDR1 SEHNR, CDR2 FQNEAQ (reference sequence). The CDR3: CASSLSGPNIQYF. Written as DNA, the CDR3 is TGTGCCAGCAGCTTGTCGGGGCCAAACATTCAGTACTTC.

The chain uses TRBV7-2 and TRBJ2-1; possible D gene TRBD2, 5 bases. Germline CDR1 and CDR2: SGHTA and FQGNSA. The V and J ends lost 3 bases and 6 bases respectively, with 12 bases between them. The CDR3 covers 14 residues. CDR3 sequence (DNA): TGTGCCAGCAGCTTGGGTCTAGCCCGCAATGAGCAGTTCTTC. This encodes CASSLGLARNEQFF.

CDR3 amino acids: CASSSRCASSYEQYV. CDR3 nucleotides: TGTGCCAGCAGCTCCCGTTGTGCCAGCTCCTACGAGCAGTACGTC. The chain carries TRBV7-3 and TRBJ2-7, with unresolved D. With 4 bases removed from V and 0 bases from J, the gap between germline ends came to 13 bases. Germline V gene data show CDR1 as SGHTA and CDR2 as FQGTGA. The CDR3 has 15 amino acids.

This clonotype was seen only a few times. The V gene is TRBV5-1, the J gene TRBJ2-5; a weak D match, TRBD2 (5 bases). V was trimmed by 0 bases and J by 2 bases, leaving 11 bases between them. CDR1 and CDR2 (germline): SGHRS, YFSETQ. This CDR3 has 15 amino acids. This CDR3 is CASSLDLRVQETQYF. CDR3 nucleotide sequence: TGCGCCAGCAGCTTGGATTTGCGGGTACAAGAGACCCAGTACTTC.

This clonotype was picked up a small number of times. The rearrangement uses TRBV12-3 or TRBV12-4 and TRBJ2-3; the D is unclear. The CDR3 is 12 amino acids. Trimming shortened V by 6 bases and J by 6 bases, and 10 bases separated the two germline ends. The CDR3 sequence is CASSSNRDTQYF. CDR3 DNA: TGTGCCAGCAGCTCCAATAGGGATACGCAGTATTTT.

The CDR3 is CASSLSLAGATYNEQFF. CDR3 coding DNA: TGTGCCAGCAGTTTAAGTCTAGCGGGAGCGACCTACAATGAGCAGTTCTTC. This sequence joins TRBV12-3 or TRBV12-4 and TRBJ2-1; TRBD2 matches 10 bases. V dropped 2 bases and J dropped 2; count of bases not matched to a gene: 6. The CDR3 has 17 amino acids.

Only a few counts were recorded for this clonotype. The chain has TRBV5-1 and TRBJ2-3, with 7 positions matching TRBD1. The germline V gene has CDR1 SGHRS and CDR2 YFSETQ. V was pared by 4 bases and J by 0 bases, with 11 bases of the junction left unmatched. This CDR3 has 17 amino acids. This CDR3 reads CASSPTGTGVSTDTQYF. The CDR3 coding sequence is TGCGCCAGCAGCCCGACAGGGACCGGGGTTAGCACAGATACGCAGTATTTT.

CDR3 sequence reads: CASTRGVSPLHF. DNA of the CDR3: TGTGCCAGCACCCGGGGGGTTTCACCCCTCCACTTT. The V gene is TRBV12-3 or TRBV12-4, the J gene TRBJ1-6; D may be TRBD1 (5 bases). This CDR3 contains 12 residues. V was pared by 7 bases and J by 9 bases, with 10 bases between.

CDR3 coding DNA: TGTGCCAGCAGCTTAGTTCCTAGCGGGTGGGAGACCCAGTACTTC. Residues: CASSLVPSGWETQYF. The chain has TRBV7-9 and TRBJ2-5; 8 nucleotides line up with TRBD2. This CDR3 spans 15 amino acids. V lost 1 base to trimming and J lost 5 bases; unmatched junction nucleotides: 6. CDR1 and CDR2 from the germline V gene are SEHNR and FQNEAQ (reference sequence).

This clonotype occurred a few times. The rearrangement links TRBV15 to TRBJ2-1; tentatively, D is TRBD1 (6 bases). Trimming removed 1 base from V and 7 bases from J, with 8 bases in between. Germline assignment: CDR1 LNHNV and CDR2 YYDKDF (reference sequence). The CDR3 totals 13 residues. CDR3 nucleotide sequence: TGTGCCACCAGCAGAGCGGACAGTAATGAGCAGTTCTTC. It yields the protein CATSRADSNEQFF.

In its sample, this clonotype was seen a few times. The gene calls are TRBV28 and TRBJ2-3, with 7 positions matching TRBD2. V dropped 7 bases and J dropped 4; count of bases not matched to a gene: 5. CDR1 and CDR2 from the germline V gene are MDHEN and SYDVKM. The CDR3 is 13 residues long. The CDR3 bases are TGTGCCAGCACCAGCGGGAACGCAGATACGCAGTATTTT. Encoded protein: CASTSGNADTQYF.

This clonotype was detected only a few times. The rearrangement uses TRBV20-1 and TRBJ2-3; TRBD1 matches at 10 bases. V trimming: 5 bases; J trimming: 1 base; junction bases outside the gene matches: 0. From germline, CDR1 is DFQATT and CDR2 SNEGSKA (reference sequence). The CDR3 contains 13 residues. The DNA for the CDR3 is TGCAGTGCTGGACAGGGGGGCACAGATACGCAGTATTTT. This codes for CSAGQGGTDTQYF.

At least ten counts were recorded for this clonotype. The chain couples TRBV12-3 or TRBV12-4 to TRBJ2-2, with D uncertain. This CDR3 has 12 residues. Trimming cost V 6 bases and J 6 bases, with 8 bases left between them. The CDR3 reads CASRGSAGELFF. The CDR3 coding sequence is TGTGCCAGCAGAGGCTCTGCCGGGGAGCTGTTTTTT.